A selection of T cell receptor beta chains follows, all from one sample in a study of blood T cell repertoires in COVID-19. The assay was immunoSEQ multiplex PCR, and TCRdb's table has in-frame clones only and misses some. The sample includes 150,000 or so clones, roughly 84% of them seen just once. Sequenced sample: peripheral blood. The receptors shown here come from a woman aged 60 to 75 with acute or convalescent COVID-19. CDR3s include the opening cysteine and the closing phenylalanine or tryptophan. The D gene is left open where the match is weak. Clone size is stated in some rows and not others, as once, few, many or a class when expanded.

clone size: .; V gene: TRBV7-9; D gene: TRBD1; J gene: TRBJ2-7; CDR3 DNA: TGTGCCAGCAGCCGGGGACAGAACTACGAGCAGTACTTC; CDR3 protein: CASSRGQNYEQYF
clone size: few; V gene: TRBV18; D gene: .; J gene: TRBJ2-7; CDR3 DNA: TGTGCCAGCTCACCATCTAGCCAGCGGCCATACGAGCAGTACTTC; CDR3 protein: CASSPSSQRPYEQYF
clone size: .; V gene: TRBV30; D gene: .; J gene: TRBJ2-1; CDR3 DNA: TGTGCCTGGAGCCCTCAGAATATTCCGGGGGTTGAGCAGTTCTTC; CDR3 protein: CAWSPQNIPGVEQFF
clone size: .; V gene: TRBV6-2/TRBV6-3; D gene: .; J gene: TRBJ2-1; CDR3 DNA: TGTGCCAGCAGTCCGCTATACAATGAGCAGTTCTTC; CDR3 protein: CASSPLYNEQFF
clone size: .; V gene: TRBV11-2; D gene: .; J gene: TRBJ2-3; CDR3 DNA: TGTGCCAGCAGCTCCGGGGATACGCAGTATTTT; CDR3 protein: CASSSGDTQYF
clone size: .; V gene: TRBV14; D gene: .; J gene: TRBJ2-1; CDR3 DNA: TGTGCCAGCAGCCAAGTTGGGGGGACCTCCGTGTTCTTC; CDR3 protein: CASSQVGGTSVFF
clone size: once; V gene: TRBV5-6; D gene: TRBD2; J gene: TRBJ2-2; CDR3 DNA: TGTGCCAGCAGCTTGGCCCTACTAGCGTGGGCCGGGGAGCTGTTTTTT; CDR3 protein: CASSLALLAWAGELFF
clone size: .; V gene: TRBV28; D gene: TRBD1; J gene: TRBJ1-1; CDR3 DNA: TGTGCCAGCGAAGACAGGGGGCGACGGACTGAAGCTTTCTTT; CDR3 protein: CASEDRGRRTEAFF
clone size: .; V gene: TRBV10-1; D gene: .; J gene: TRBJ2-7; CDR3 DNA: TGCGCCAGCAGTGAGGCGCTTGGGACAAGGCCTTACGAGCAGTACTTC; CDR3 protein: CASSEALGTRPYEQYF
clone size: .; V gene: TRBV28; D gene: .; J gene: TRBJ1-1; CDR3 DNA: TGTGCCAGCAGTTTGGGAGGGGGCACTGAAGCTTTCTTT; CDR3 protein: CASSLGGGTEAFF
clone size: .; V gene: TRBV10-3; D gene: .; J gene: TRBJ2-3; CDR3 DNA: TGTGCCACCCTTCCCCCTAGCACAGATACGCAGTATTTT; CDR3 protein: CATLPPSTDTQYF
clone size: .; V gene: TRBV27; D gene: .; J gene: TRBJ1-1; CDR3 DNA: TGTGCCAGCAGACGGGGGGCATACACTGAAGCTTTCTTT; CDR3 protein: CASRRGAYTEAFF
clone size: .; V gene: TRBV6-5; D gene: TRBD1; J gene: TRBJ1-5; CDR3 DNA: TGTGCCAGCAGACGGACAGGGAATCAGCCCCAGCATTTT; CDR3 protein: CASRRTGNQPQHF
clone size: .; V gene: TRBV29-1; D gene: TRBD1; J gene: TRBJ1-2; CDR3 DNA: TGCAGCGTTGATCCGGTGGGGACAGGGGTTGACTATGGCTACACCTTC; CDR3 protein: CSVDPVGTGVDYGYTF
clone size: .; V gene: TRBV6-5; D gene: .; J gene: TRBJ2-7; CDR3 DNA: TGTGCCAGCAGTTCGGGCCTCAGGGTTGTCGAGCAGTACTTC; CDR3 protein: CASSSGLRVVEQYF
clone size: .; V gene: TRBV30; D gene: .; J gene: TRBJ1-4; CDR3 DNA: TGTGCCTGGGGCTCACAGGCAACTAATGAAAAACTGTTTTTT; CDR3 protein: CAWGSQATNEKLFF
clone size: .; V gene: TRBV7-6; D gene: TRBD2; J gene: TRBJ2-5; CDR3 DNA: TGTGCCAGCAGCCCCGGACTAGCCTCTAATAACCAAGAGACCCAGTACTTC; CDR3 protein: CASSPGLASNNQETQYF
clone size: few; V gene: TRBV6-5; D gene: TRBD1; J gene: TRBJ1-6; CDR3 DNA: TGTGCCAGCAAGGGACAGGCATCACCCCTCCACTTT; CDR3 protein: CASKGQASPLHF
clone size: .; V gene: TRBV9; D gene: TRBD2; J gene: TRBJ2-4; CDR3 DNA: TGTGCCAGCAGCGTCCTAGCGGGGGGGGAAGGAAACATTCAGTACTTC; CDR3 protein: CASSVLAGGEGNIQYF
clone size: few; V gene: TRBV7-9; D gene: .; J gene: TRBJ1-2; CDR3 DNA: TGTGCCAGCAGCTTACCGGGTAGTAACTATGGCTACACCTTC; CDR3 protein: CASSLPGSNYGYTF
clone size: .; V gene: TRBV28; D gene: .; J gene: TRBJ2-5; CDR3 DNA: TGTGCCAGCAGTTTAAGGGGAGGTATAGCCCAGTACTTC; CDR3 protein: CASSLRGGIAQYF
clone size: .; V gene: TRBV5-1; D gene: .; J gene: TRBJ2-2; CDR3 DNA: TGCGCCAGCAGCTTGGGGGACTCACTGAACACCGGGGAGCTGTTTTTT; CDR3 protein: CASSLGDSLNTGELFF
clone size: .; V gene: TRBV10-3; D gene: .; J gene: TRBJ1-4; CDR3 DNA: TGTGCCATCAGTGAGGGGGCCGGTAATGAAAAACTGTTTTTT; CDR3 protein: CAISEGAGNEKLFF
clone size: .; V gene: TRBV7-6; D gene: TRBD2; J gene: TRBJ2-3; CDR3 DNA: TGTGCCAGCAGCTCCCCCAGTGGGGGGGTAACAGATACGCAGTATTTT; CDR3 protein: CASSSPSGGVTDTQYF
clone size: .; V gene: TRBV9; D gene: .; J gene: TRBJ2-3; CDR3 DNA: TGTGCCAGCAGCGTCAGCGCACGCACAGATACGCAGTATTTT; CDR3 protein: CASSVSARTDTQYF
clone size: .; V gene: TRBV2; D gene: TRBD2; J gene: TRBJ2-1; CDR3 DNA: TGTGCCAGCAGTGGATCGGGAGGCCTGGATGAGCAGTTCTTC; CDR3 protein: CASSGSGGLDEQFF
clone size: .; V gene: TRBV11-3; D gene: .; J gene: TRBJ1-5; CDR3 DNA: TGTGCCAGCAGCTTATGGAGGGGAGGGTTCCTGATGCCCCTGATGGAGCCCCAGCATTTT; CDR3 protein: CASSLWRGGFLMPLMEPQHF
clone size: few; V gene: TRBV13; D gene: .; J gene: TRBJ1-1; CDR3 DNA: TGTGCCAGCAACTCCCCGCTGAGCGGCACTGAAGCTTTCTTT; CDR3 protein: CASNSPLSGTEAFF
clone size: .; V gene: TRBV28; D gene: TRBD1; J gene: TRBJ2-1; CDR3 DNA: TGTGCCACCGCTCTGGAGACAGGGGGCCGCAATGAGCAGTTCTTC; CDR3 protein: CATALETGGRNEQFF
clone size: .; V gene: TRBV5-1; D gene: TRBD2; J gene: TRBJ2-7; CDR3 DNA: TGCGCCAGCAGCCCAGTTGGGGCGGGGGTATACTACGAGCAGTACTTC; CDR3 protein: CASSPVGAGVYYEQYF